The 3 T cell receptor beta chains presented below share a single source sample, sequenced in a study of cytomegalovirus exposure and HLA in healthy donors. PCR was performed using 60 Vbeta and 13 Jbeta primers. Measured with immunoSEQ multiplex PCR; TCRdb has only the in-frame clones, and not every one. The sample carries roughly 180,000 clones, about 80% recorded once. Sequencing was done on a sample of PBMCs. These receptors came from an older woman in good health and CMV-seropositive.

The gene calls are TRBV7-2 and TRBJ2-7; 7 bases line up with TRBD1. Trimming at V came to 4 bases and at J to 3 bases, leaving 9 bases not matched to a gene. The CDR3 is made up of 15 amino acids. Per germline, CDR1 SGHTA and CDR2 FQGNSA. The CDR3 bases are TGTGCCAGCAGCTCGCGGACAGGTCAAGGCTACGAGCAGTACTTC. Translating gives CASSSRTGQGYEQYF.

This clone was observed a single time. The chain is built from TRBV2 and TRBJ1-6, with unresolved D. The CDR3 is 15 residues long. CDR1 and CDR2 (germline): SNHLY, FYNNEI. With 4 bases removed from V and 7 bases from J, the gap between germline ends came to 14 bases. CDR3 sequence (DNA): TGTGCCAGCAGTGTTGAGGGTGGCGGAAATTCACCCCTCCACTTT. Protein: CASSVEGGGNSPLHF.

The chain couples TRBV10-1 to TRBJ2-7; a weak D match, TRBD2 (7 bases). The CDR3 is 13 amino acids. Germline V gives CDR1 WNHNN, CDR2 SYGVQD (reference sequence). Trimming took off 9 bases at V and 3 bases at J, with 15 bases between the two ends. The CDR3 sequence is CARGQTGGYEQYF. The CDR3 DNA sequence: TGCGCCAGAGGACAGACGGGGGGCTACGAGCAGTACTTC.